The 11 T cell receptor beta chains in this list originate from one sample, sequenced in a study of breast tumors, draining lymph nodes, adjacent tissues. Breast cancer patients provided tissue from their axillary draining lymph nodes. TCRdb reanalysed the multiplex PCR reads using MiXCR and keeps one entry per CDR3 protein. The sample has 180,000 or so distinct CDR3 sequences; around 35% are singletons. The sample taken for sequencing was axillary lymph node tissue. These receptors were collected from a female donor with breast cancer. Some clones in this sample may be carry-over from other donors' samples.

This clonotype has ten or more counts. The chain employs TRBV4-3 and TRBJ1-5; 10 bases agree with TRBD1. The CDR3 extends over 14 amino acids. V shed 3 bases, J shed 5 bases, and the junction held 1 base outside the gene matches. Looked up from germline, CDR1 is LGHNA and CDR2 is YSLEER. The CDR3 protein is CASSQGTGDQPQHF. CDR3 nucleotide sequence: TGCGCCAGCAGCCAGGGGACAGGGGATCAGCCCCAGCATTTT.

This clonotype was detected only once. CDR3 DNA sequence: TGTGCCACCAGTGACCTGACTTCTGGGGCCAACGTCCTGACTTTC. It codes for CATSDLTSGANVLTF. V and J are TRBV24-1 and TRBJ2-6; D uncertain. The V gene's germline CDR1 is KGHDR and CDR2 SFDVKD. V was cut by 4 bases and J by 1 base, with 7 bases left in between. This CDR3 comprises 15 residues.

This clonotype was seen ten or more times. The V and J genes are TRBV7-8 and TRBJ2-7, with a weak D call TRBD2 (6 bases). The CDR3 is made up of 13 amino acids. V dropped 7 bases and J dropped 7 bases, with 17 bases sitting between them. The V gene's germline CDR1 is SGHVS and CDR2 FQNEAQ. CDR3 coding DNA: TGTGCCAGCACCGCAAAGGGACTCAGGGAGCAGTACTTC. Protein product: CASTAKGLREQYF.

The sample holds a few counts of this clonotype. The gene calls are TRBV5-4 and TRBJ1-1; 9 nucleotides agree with TRBD1. The J segment lost 0 bases and the V segment lost 3 bases, leaving 6 bases of the junction unmatched. CDR3 size: 16 residues. CDR1 and CDR2 (germline): SGHNT, YYREEE (reference sequence). The CDR3 DNA follows: TGTGCCAGCAGCTACGGACAGGGGAGAATGAACACTGAAGCTTTCTTT. Protein product: CASSYGQGRMNTEAFF.

This chain links TRBV19 with TRBJ2-3; D call uncertain. The V gene's germline CDR1 is LNHDA and CDR2 SQIVND (reference sequence). V shed 2 bases and J shed 0 bases, with 6 bases lying between them. The CDR3 spans 14 residues. The CDR3 DNA reads as TGTGCCAGTAGTATACCCGGGAGCACAGATACGCAGTATTTT. This codes for CASSIPGSTDTQYF.

The chain recombines TRBV5-6 with TRBJ2-7; 7 bases align to TRBD2. CDR3 length equals 13 residues. Germline V gives CDR1 SGHDT, CDR2 YYEEEE. The junction had 10 bases not matched to a gene; V was cut back by 5 bases and J by 8 bases. CDR3 residues: CASRDRGDGKQYF. The DNA for the CDR3 is TGTGCCAGCAGGGACCGGGGGGACGGTAAGCAGTACTTC.

As for this clonotype: A much bigger clone sits one base away, suggesting this may be a read error. J is TRBJ2-1 and V is TRBV30; D possibly corresponds to TRBD2 (6 bases). The CDR3 is 17 residues long. CDR1 is GTSNPN and CDR2 is SVGIG in the germline V gene (reference sequence). The CDR3 loop is CAWSVMGTRSSHNEQFF. In DNA, the CDR3 is TGTGCCTGGAGTGTCATGGGGACTCGAAGCTCCCACAATGAGCAGTTCTTC.

This clonotype has at least ten counts. The V call is TRBV6-4, the J call TRBJ1-6; D is unresolved. The CDR3 loop spans 15 amino acids. With 8 bases removed from V and 7 bases from J, the gap between germline ends came to 18 bases. The germline V gene encodes CDR1 MRHNA and CDR2 SNTAGT. The chain's CDR3 is CASSTNGVGNSPLHF. The CDR3, as DNA: TGTGCCAGCTCGACGAATGGGGTCGGGAATTCACCCCTCCACTTT.

V is TRBV28 and J is TRBJ2-5; 9 positions match TRBD1. This CDR3 comprises 14 residues. Germline CDR1 and CDR2: MDHEN and SYDVKM. V was clipped by 4 bases and J by 4 bases; unmatched bases: 4. For the CDR3, the DNA is TGTGCCAGCAGTTCAGGGACAGGGTTAGAGACCCAGTACTTC. This codes for CASSSGTGLETQYF. The full variable domain, rest sourced from reference TRBV28 and TRBJ2-5, is DVKVTQSSRYLVKRTGEKVFLECVQDMDHENMFWYRQDPGLGLRLIYFSYDVKMKEKGDIPEGYSVSREKKERFSLILESASTNQTSMYLCASSSGTGLETQYFGPGTRLLVL.

This clonotype was detected many times. The CDR3 region has the DNA TGTGCCAGCAGTTTATCCGTAGGCGAGACCCAGTACTTC. It specifies CASSLSVGETQYF. The rearrangement joins TRBV27 to TRBJ2-5; D gene ambiguous. The germline CDR1 and CDR2 sequences are MNHEY and SMNVEV (reference sequence). This CDR3 comprises 13 residues. V was trimmed by 0 bases and J by 5 bases, leaving 7 bases between them.

This clonotype was recorded many times. This chain links TRBV19 with TRBJ2-7; D not resolved. The length of the CDR3 is 14 residues. CDR1 is LNHDA, CDR2 SQIVND, per germline (reference sequence). V dropped 2 bases and J dropped 0 bases, with 8 bases sitting between them. CDR3 nucleotide sequence: TGTGCCAGTAGTATAAGTGGCATCTCCTACGAGCAGTACTTC. This gives the protein CASSISGISYEQYF.